The 26 T cell receptor beta chains below come from one sample, sequenced in a study of blood T cell repertoires in COVID-19. Data came from immunoSEQ multiplex PCR; TCRdb stores just in-frame clones and leaves some out. The sample includes some 250,000 clones, approximately 85% of them seen just once. Sequencing was carried out using peripheral blood. These receptors came from a woman in her twenties or thirties with acute or convalescent COVID-19.

The CDR3 nucleotides read TGCGCCAGCAGCCCGGGACAGGTCGTGAACACCGGGGAGCTGTTTTTT. Translating it yields CASSPGQVVNTGELFF. V and J are TRBV5-1 and TRBJ2-2; 8 bases match TRBD1. The CDR3 has 16 residues. CDR1 is SGHRS and CDR2 is YFSETQ in the germline V gene. V trimming: 4 bases; J trimming: 1 base; junction bases outside the gene matches: 6.

This clone occurred a few times. The chain uses TRBV6-2 or TRBV6-3 and TRBJ2-7; TRBD2 might be the D (6 bases). Trimming removed 0 bases at V and 4 bases at J, with 19 bases between. Germline CDR1 reads MNHEY; CDR2 reads SVGEGT. The CDR3 has 17 amino acids. The CDR3, as DNA: TGTGCCAGCAGTTACTCGATTGGGCGGGACCCATCTTACGAGCAGTACTTC. Translated, it gives CASSYSIGRDPSYEQYF.

V is TRBV27 and J is TRBJ1-5, with D unresolved. This CDR3 has 15 amino acids. Trimming took 0 bases from V and 1 from J, leaving 7 bases between them. The germline CDR1 and CDR2 sequences are MNHEY and SMNVEV (reference sequence). The CDR3 region is CASSLSVTSNQPQHF. The CDR3 region has the DNA TGTGCCAGCAGTTTATCAGTTACAAGCAATCAGCCCCAGCATTTT.

The chain has TRBV6-5 and TRBJ1-1, with 7 bases matching TRBD1. Germline trimming cut 8 bases from V and 0 bases from J; bases unmatched to any gene: 6. Germline V CDR1 and CDR2: MNHEY, SVGAGI. This CDR3 has 14 residues. CDR3 nucleotide sequence: TGTGCCAGCGGGACAGAAAGCTTGAACACTGAAGCTTTCTTT. Its translation: CASGTESLNTEAFF.

The chain links TRBV10-3 to TRBJ1-1; D is ambiguous. The germline gives CDR1 ENHRY, CDR2 SYGVKD. The CDR3 runs to 23 residues. Trimming cost V 0 bases and J 0 bases, with 32 bases left between them. CDR3 residues: CAISESNTRAWGRTRGVNTEAFF. The CDR3 DNA reads as TGTGCCATCAGTGAGTCGAATACGCGGGCCTGGGGTCGAACGCGGGGAGTGAACACTGAAGCTTTCTTT.

The gene calls are TRBV19 and TRBJ1-4; the D is unclear. V lost 0 bases to trimming and J lost 2 bases, with 13 bases between them. The CDR3 is made up of 17 amino acids. From germline, CDR1 is LNHDA and CDR2 SQIVND (reference sequence). DNA of the CDR3: TGTGCCAGTAGTATAGAACCCACCCTGGGCACTAATGAAAAACTGTTTTTT. Translation: CASSIEPTLGTNEKLFF.

This rearrangement joins TRBV27 to TRBJ2-1; TRBD2 matches 14 bases. The CDR3 has 17 residues. Germline V gene data show CDR1 as MNHEY and CDR2 as SMNVEV (reference sequence). The trim removed 6 bases at V and 6 bases at J, leaving 10 bases unmatched. The CDR3 protein is CASRESPGLAGVNEQFF. DNA of the CDR3: TGTGCCAGCAGAGAATCTCCGGGACTAGCGGGAGTCAATGAGCAGTTCTTC.

J is TRBJ2-5 and V is TRBV5-6, with a tentative D call TRBD1 (5 bases). CDR3 length: 14 residues. Germline V gives CDR1 SGHDT, CDR2 YYEEEE. The ends were cut back, 3 bases at V and 1 base at J, with 10 bases in the middle. DNA of the CDR3: TGTGCCAGCAGCTCTCCAGGGTTCCAAGAGACCCAGTACTTC. Residues: CASSSPGFQETQYF.

The chain links TRBV6-2 or TRBV6-3 to TRBJ2-1, with 10 positions matching TRBD2. The CDR3 has 15 amino acids. From germline, CDR1 is MNHEY and CDR2 SVGEGT. Unmatched junction bases numbered 10, after V lost 6 bases and J lost 8 bases. The CDR3 sequence: CASRPSSGSMHEQFF. In DNA, the CDR3 is TGTGCCAGCAGACCTTCTAGCGGGAGTATGCATGAGCAGTTCTTC.

This chain links TRBV9 with TRBJ1-5; tentatively, D is TRBD1 (5 bases). The germline V and J ends were trimmed by 3 bases and 0 bases, with 13 bases remaining between them. Germline CDR1 is SGDLS and CDR2 is YYNGEE. The CDR3 spans 16 residues. The CDR3: CASSERDGYSNQPQHF. The CDR3 region has the DNA TGTGCCAGCAGCGAGCGGGACGGCTATAGCAATCAGCCCCAGCATTTT.

This chain joins TRBV24-1 and TRBJ2-7; 8 bases map to TRBD1. V was clipped by 2 bases and J by 2 bases; unmatched bases: 7. The CDR3 length is 16 residues. Germline CDR1 is KGHDR and CDR2 is SFDVKD. CDR3 nucleotides: TGTGCCACCAGTGATTCCAGGGGGCATGGCACCTACGAGCAGTACTTC. Amino acid sequence: CATSDSRGHGTYEQYF.

The chain uses TRBV30 and TRBJ2-2; 8 bases map to TRBD2. V lost 4 bases to trimming and J lost 6 bases; unmatched junction nucleotides: 19. The CDR3 is made up of 18 amino acids. Germline V gene sequence: CDR1 GTSNPN, CDR2 SVGIG (reference sequence). CDR3 in amino acids: CAWNLREARSRGPGELFF. The CDR3 DNA reads TGTGCCTGGAATCTGCGGGAGGCTCGGTCAAGGGGTCCCGGGGAGCTGTTTTTT.

The chain joins TRBV3-1 (or the pseudogene TRBV3-2) to TRBJ2-7, with 7 positions matching TRBD1. Germline CDR1 reads LGHDT; CDR2 reads YNNKEL (reference sequence). The CDR3 runs 15 residues. Germline trimming cut 6 bases from V and 6 bases from J; bases unmatched to any gene: 14. The CDR3 spells CASRRSSGTVGEQYF. The CDR3 DNA follows: TGTGCCAGCAGGCGTTCTTCCGGGACAGTGGGCGAGCAGTACTTC.

V and J are TRBV6-2 or TRBV6-3 and TRBJ1-1; 9 bases match TRBD1. The CDR3 is made up of 17 amino acids. V was pared by 5 bases and J by 5 bases, with 15 bases of the junction left unmatched. The germline CDR1 and CDR2 sequences are MNHEY and SVGEGT. The CDR3 nucleotides read TGTGCCAGCAGTCTTATCAGGGACAGGGTCTGGGATACTGAAGCTTTCTTT. Its protein product is CASSLIRDRVWDTEAFF.

The V and J genes are TRBV4-2 and TRBJ1-1; D is uncertain. Trimming stripped 0 bases from V and 5 bases from J, with 10 bases between. This CDR3 spans 14 amino acids. Per the germline V gene, CDR1 is LGHNA and CDR2 is YNFKEQ. This chain's CDR3 is CASSQDRDRTEAFF. CDR3 coding DNA: TGTGCCAGCAGCCAAGACCGAGATCGGACTGAAGCTTTCTTT.

The chain links TRBV29-1 to TRBJ2-2, with D maybe TRBD2 (5 bases). Deletions cut 3 bases from V and 1 base from J, with 6 bases between. CDR3 length: 13 residues. Germline assignment: CDR1 SQVTM and CDR2 ANQGSEA. For the CDR3, the DNA is TGCAGCGTTGAGGCGGGGAACACCGGGGAGCTGTTTTTT. Amino acid sequence: CSVEAGNTGELFF.

The J gene is TRBJ1-2, the V gene TRBV2, with D possibly being TRBD1 (5 bases). This CDR3 region has 14 residues. Trimming stripped 5 bases from V and 3 bases from J, with 13 bases between. Germline V lookup: CDR1 SNHLY, CDR2 FYNNEI. As DNA, the CDR3 is TGTGCCAGCAGTCAAAGGGGAGGGTACTATGGCTACACCTTC. Translation: CASSQRGGYYGYTF.

The chain has TRBV30 and TRBJ1-1; no reliable D call. Germline-derived CDR1 and CDR2 are GTSNPN and SVGIG (reference sequence). V gave up 1 base and J gave up 2 bases, with 8 bases separating them. This CDR3 region has 13 residues. CDR3 sequence: CAWSAHRNTEAFF. CDR3 nucleotides: TGTGCCTGGAGTGCCCACAGAAACACTGAAGCTTTCTTT.

This rearrangement joins TRBV7-8 to TRBJ2-1; D may be TRBD1 (6 bases). Trimming shortened V by 5 bases and J by 0 bases, and 26 bases separated the two germline ends. The CDR3 extends over 20 amino acids. CDR1 SGHVS and CDR2 FQNEAQ come from the germline V gene. CDR3 coding DNA: TGTGCCAGCAGCGACCTGGGGGCGACCCGGACTTTAAGCTCCTACAATGAGCAGTTCTTC. This codes for CASSDLGATRTLSSYNEQFF. The full variable domain, rest sourced from reference TRBV7-8 and TRBJ2-1, is GAGVSQSPRYKVAKRGQDVALRCDPISGHVSLFWYQQALGQGPEFLTYFQNEAQLDKSGLPSDRFFAERPEGSVSTLKIQRTQQEDSAVYLCASSDLGATRTLSSYNEQFFGPGTRLTVL.

The genes are TRBV6-2 or TRBV6-3 and TRBJ2-7; possible D gene TRBD2, 6 bases. Germline assignment: CDR1 MNHEY and CDR2 SVGEGT. V was cut by 3 bases and J by 1 base, with 13 bases left in between. This CDR3 comprises 15 residues. The CDR3 is CASSYLAGTSYEQYF. CDR3 coding DNA: TGTGCCAGCAGTTATCTGGCAGGGACTTCCTACGAGCAGTACTTC.

This sequence joins TRBV19 and TRBJ1-4; D is perhaps TRBD1 (5 bases). Trimming took 5 bases from V and 4 from J, leaving 11 bases between them. Germline CDR1 is LNHDA and CDR2 is SQIVND (reference sequence). The CDR3 is 14 residues long. CDR3 loop: CASSFTGDNEKLFF. The CDR3 DNA is TGTGCCAGTAGTTTCACAGGCGATAATGAAAAACTGTTTTTT.

The chain carries TRBV7-8 and TRBJ2-1; 8 bases match TRBD2. V trimming: 3 bases; J trimming: 9 bases; junction bases outside the gene matches: 13. This CDR3 is built from 16 residues. In germline, CDR1 is SGHVS, CDR2 FQNEAQ. In nucleotides, the CDR3 is TGTGCCAGCAGCTTTAGCGGGGTCAAGCCGGGAGCTGAGCAGTTCTTC. Translation: CASSFSGVKPGAEQFF. Variable domain in full (rest from reference TRBV7-8 and TRBJ2-1): GAGVSQSPRYKVAKRGQDVALRCDPISGHVSLFWYQQALGQGPEFLTYFQNEAQLDKSGLPSDRFFAERPEGSVSTLKIQRTQQEDSAVYLCASSFSGVKPGAEQFFGPGTRLTVL.

This clone is a singleton in its sample. CDR3 sequence (DNA): TGCAGCGTTGAATGGCTAGACTCCTACGAGCAGTACTTC. This codes for CSVEWLDSYEQYF. This chain uses TRBV29-1 with TRBJ2-7; no clear D. V gave up 2 bases and J gave up 0 bases, with 8 bases separating them. There are 13 residues in the CDR3. The V gene's germline CDR1 is SQVTM and CDR2 ANQGSEA.

V is TRBV27 and J is TRBJ2-7, with D perhaps matching TRBD1 (5 bases). The germline CDR1 and CDR2 sequences are MNHEY and SMNVEV (reference sequence). The CDR3 is made up of 13 amino acids. Trimming removed 4 bases from V and 1 base from J, with 8 bases in between. CDR3 protein: CASSSGMSYEQYF. The CDR3 nucleotides read TGTGCCAGCAGTTCAGGGATGTCCTACGAGCAGTACTTC.

This clone was picked up a small number of times. The chain recombines TRBV27 with TRBJ1-6; 7 bases fit TRBD1. Germline loops: CDR1 MNHEY, CDR2 SMNVEV (reference sequence). This CDR3 contains 20 residues. Germline trimming cut 1 base from V and 0 bases from J; bases unmatched to any gene: 12. CDR3 loop: CASSLYGPLTGSSYNSPLHF. The CDR3 DNA sequence: TGTGCCAGCAGTTTATATGGCCCTCTGACAGGGAGCTCCTATAATTCACCCCTCCACTTT.

The rearrangement joins TRBV12-5 to TRBJ2-3; 9 positions agree with TRBD2. Germline V gives CDR1 LGHNT, CDR2 FRNRAP. J was trimmed by 2 bases and V by 3 bases; bases with no gene match: 3. The CDR3 consists of 15 residues. DNA of the CDR3: TGTGCTAGTGGTTTTAGCGGGAGTATCACAGATACGCAGTATTTT. This sequence encodes CASGFSGSITDTQYF. The entire variable domain, with the rest obtained from reference TRBV12-5 and TRBJ2-3, is as follows: DARVTQTPRHKVTEMGQEVTMRCQPILGHNTVFWYRQTMMQGLELLAYFRNRAPLDDSGMPKDRFSAEMPDATLATLKIQPSEPRDSAVYFCASGFSGSITDTQYFGPGTRLTVL.